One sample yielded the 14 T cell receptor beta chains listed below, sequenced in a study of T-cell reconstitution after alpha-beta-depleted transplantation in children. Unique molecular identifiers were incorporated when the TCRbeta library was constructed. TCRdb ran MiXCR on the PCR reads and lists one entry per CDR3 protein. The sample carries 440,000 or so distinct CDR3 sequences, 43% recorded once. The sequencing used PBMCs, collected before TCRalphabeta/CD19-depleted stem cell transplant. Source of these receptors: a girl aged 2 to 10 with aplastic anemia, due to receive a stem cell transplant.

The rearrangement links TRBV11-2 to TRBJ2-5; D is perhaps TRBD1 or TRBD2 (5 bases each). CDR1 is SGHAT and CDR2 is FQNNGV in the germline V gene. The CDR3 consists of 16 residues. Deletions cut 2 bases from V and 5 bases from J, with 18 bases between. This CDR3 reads CASSLNPWGILETQYF. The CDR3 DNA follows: TGTGCCAGCAGCTTAAATCCCTGGGGGATTTTGGAGACCCAGTACTTC.

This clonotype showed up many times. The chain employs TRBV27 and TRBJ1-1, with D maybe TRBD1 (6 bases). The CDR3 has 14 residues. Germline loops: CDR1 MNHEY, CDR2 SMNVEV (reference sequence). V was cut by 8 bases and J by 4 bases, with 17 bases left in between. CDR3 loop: CASSIQGFGTEAFF. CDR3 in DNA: TGTGCCAGCTCCATCCAGGGGTTTGGCACTGAAGCTTTCTTT.

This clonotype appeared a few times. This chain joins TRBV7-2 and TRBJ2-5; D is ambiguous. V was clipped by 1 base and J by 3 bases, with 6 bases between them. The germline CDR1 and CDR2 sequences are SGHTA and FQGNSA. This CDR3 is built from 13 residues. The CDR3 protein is CASSLVREETQYF. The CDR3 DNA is TGTGCCAGCAGCTTAGTCCGGGAAGAGACCCAGTACTTC.

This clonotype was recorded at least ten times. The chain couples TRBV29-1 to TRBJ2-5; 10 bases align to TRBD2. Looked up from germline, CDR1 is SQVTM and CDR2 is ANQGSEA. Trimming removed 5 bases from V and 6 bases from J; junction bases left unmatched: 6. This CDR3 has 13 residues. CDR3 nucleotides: TGCAGCGTTCACGGGACTAGCGCAAAGACCCAGTACTTC. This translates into CSVHGTSAKTQYF.

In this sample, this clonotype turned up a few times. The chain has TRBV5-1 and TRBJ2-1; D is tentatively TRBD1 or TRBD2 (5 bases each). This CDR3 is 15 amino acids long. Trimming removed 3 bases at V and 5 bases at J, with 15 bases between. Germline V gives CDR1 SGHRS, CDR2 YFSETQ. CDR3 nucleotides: TGCGCCAGCAGCTGGGGTTGGGACGCAAACAATGAGCAGTTCTTC. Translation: CASSWGWDANNEQFF. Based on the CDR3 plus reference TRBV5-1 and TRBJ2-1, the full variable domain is KAGVTQTPRYLIKTRGQQVTLSCSPISGHRSVSWYQQTPGQGLQFLFEYFSETQRNKGNFPGRFSGRQFSNSRSEMNVSTLELGDSALYLCASSWGWDANNEQFFGPGTRLTVL.

The CDR3 DNA follows: TGCGCCAGCAGCTCGGAGGGACTAGCGGTCTCCTACGAGCAGTACTTC. It is translated as CASSSEGLAVSYEQYF. The J gene is TRBJ2-7, the V gene TRBV5-1; 11 nucleotides align to TRBD2. The CDR3 is 16 residues long. V lost 3 bases, J lost 0 bases, and 5 bases stayed unmatched. Germline values: CDR1 SGHRS, CDR2 YFSETQ.

In nucleotides, the CDR3 is TGTGCCAGCAGTTCCAGAGGACTTCTCTCCTACAATGAGCAGTTCTTC. The encoded protein is CASSSRGLLSYNEQFF. The gene calls are TRBV12-3 or TRBV12-4 and TRBJ2-1; D is possibly TRBD2 (5 bases). Trimming left V 4 bases short and J 0 bases short, with 13 bases between. This CDR3 has 16 amino acids.

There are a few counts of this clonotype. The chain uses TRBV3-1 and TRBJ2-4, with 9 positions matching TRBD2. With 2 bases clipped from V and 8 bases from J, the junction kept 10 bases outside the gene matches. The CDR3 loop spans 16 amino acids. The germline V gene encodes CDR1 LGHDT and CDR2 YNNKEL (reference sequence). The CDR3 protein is CASSQLSGRSSYIQYF. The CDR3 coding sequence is TGTGCCAGCAGCCAACTTAGCGGGAGAAGTTCGTACATTCAGTACTTC.

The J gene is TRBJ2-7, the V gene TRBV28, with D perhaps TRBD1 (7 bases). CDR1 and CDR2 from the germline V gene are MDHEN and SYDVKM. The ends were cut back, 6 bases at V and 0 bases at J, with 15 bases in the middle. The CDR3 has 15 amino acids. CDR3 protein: CASRGGGEGSYEQYF. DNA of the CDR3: TGTGCCAGCAGAGGAGGGGGCGAGGGCTCCTACGAGCAGTACTTC.

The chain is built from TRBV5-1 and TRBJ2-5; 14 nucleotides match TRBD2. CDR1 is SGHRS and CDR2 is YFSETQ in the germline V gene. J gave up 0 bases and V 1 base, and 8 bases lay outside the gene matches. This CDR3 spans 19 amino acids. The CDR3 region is CASSLRLAGGPSHQETQYF. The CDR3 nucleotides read TGCGCCAGCAGCTTGAGACTAGCGGGGGGGCCTTCTCACCAAGAGACCCAGTACTTC.

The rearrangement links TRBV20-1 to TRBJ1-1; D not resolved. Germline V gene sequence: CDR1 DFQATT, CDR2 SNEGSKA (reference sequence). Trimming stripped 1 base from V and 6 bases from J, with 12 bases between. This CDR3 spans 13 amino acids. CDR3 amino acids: CSARGRNLAEAFF. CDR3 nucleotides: TGCAGTGCTAGAGGCCGGAACTTGGCTGAAGCTTTCTTT.

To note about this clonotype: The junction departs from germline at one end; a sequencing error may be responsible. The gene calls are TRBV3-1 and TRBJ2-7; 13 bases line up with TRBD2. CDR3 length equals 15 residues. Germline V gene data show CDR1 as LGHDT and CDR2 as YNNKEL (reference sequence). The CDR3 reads CACSRTSGSPGEQYF. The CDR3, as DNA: TGTGCCTGCAGCCGGACTAGCGGGAGTCCGGGCGAGCAGTACTTC.

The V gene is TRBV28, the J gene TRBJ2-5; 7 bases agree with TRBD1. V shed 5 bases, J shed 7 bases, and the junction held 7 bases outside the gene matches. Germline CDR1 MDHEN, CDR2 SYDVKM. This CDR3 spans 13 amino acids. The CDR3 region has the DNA TGTGCCAGCAGTCCACAGGGGTTGGGGACCCAGTACTTC. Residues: CASSPQGLGTQYF.

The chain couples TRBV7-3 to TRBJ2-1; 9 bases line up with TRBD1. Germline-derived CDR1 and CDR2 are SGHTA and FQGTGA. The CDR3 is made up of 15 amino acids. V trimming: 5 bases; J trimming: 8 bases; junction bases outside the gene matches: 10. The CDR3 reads CASSAQGARMDEQFF. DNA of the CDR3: TGTGCCAGCAGCGCACAGGGGGCGCGGATGGATGAGCAGTTCTTC.